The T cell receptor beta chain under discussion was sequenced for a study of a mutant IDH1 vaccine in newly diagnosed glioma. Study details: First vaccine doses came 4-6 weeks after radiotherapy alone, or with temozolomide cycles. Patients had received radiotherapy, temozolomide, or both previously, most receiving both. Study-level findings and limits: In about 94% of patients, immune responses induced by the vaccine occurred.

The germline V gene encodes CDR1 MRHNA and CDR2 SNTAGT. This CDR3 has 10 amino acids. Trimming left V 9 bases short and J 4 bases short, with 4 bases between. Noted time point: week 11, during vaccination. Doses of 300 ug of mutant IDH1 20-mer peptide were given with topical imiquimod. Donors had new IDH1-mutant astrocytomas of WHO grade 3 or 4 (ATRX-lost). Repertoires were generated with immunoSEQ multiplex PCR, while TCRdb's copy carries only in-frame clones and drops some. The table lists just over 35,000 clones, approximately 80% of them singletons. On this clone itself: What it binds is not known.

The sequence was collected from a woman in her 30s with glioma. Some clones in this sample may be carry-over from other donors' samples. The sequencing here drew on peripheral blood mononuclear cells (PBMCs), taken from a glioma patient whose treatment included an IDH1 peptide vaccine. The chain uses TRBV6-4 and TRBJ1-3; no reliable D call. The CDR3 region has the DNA TGTGCCAGACCCGGAAACACCATATATTTT. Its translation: CARPGNTIYF.